The 16 T cell receptor beta chains below all came from one sample that was sequenced in a study of cytomegalovirus exposure and HLA in healthy donors. PCR used 60 Vbeta primers and 13 Jbeta primers. Sequenced by immunoSEQ multiplex PCR; TCRdb stores in-frame clones only, minus some. The sample contains some 180,000 clones, over 65% of which appear only once. The sequencing input was PBMCs. These receptors were obtained from a man younger than 30 in good health and CMV-seronegative.

The chain has TRBV6-5 and TRBJ2-4, with 7 bases that match TRBD1. Germline V gene lookup returns CDR1 MNHEY and CDR2 SVGAGI. J was trimmed by 5 bases and V by 5 bases; bases with no gene match: 6. This CDR3 spans 14 amino acids. This chain's CDR3 is CASSHPGGQNIQYF. The DNA for the CDR3 is TGTGCCAGCAGTCACCCAGGGGGTCAAAACATTCAGTACTTC.

V usage is TRBV6-1 and J usage is TRBJ2-2; possibly TRBD1 for D (5 bases). From germline, CDR1 is MNHNS and CDR2 SASEGT. The ends were cut back, 1 base at V and 4 bases at J, with 10 bases in the middle. The CDR3 consists of 15 residues. The CDR3 region is CASSEVTVGTGELFF. The CDR3 DNA is TGTGCCAGCAGTGAAGTGACAGTGGGCACCGGGGAGCTGTTTTTT.

V gene TRBV2 combines with J gene TRBJ2-1, with TRBD2 as a possible D gene (5 bases). Germline CDR1 and CDR2: SNHLY and FYNNEI. The CDR3 length is 14 residues. Trimming took off 5 bases at V and 9 bases at J, with 17 bases between the two ends. CDR3 nucleotide sequence: TGTGCCAGCAGTACTAGTCAGGTTCTCATTGAGCAGTTCTTC. It specifies CASSTSQVLIEQFF.

This clone was found a few times. The chain carries TRBV7-2 and TRBJ2-1; no firm D call. V was shortened by 3 bases and J by 0 bases, with 12 bases between the two germline ends. Germline CDR1 reads SGHTA; CDR2 reads FQGNSA. The CDR3 is 16 residues long. The CDR3 reads CASSLPWYSSYNEQFF. For the CDR3, the DNA is TGTGCCAGCAGCTTGCCGTGGTACTCCTCCTACAATGAGCAGTTCTTC.

V is TRBV7-6 and J is TRBJ2-7; TRBD1 matches 9 bases. V dropped 1 base and J dropped 2; count of bases not matched to a gene: 3. Per the germline V gene, CDR1 is SGHVS and CDR2 is FNYEAQ. The CDR3 sequence is 15 residues long. The CDR3 sequence is CASSLVGTGPYEQYF. In DNA form, the CDR3 reads TGTGCCAGCAGCTTAGTGGGGACAGGGCCCTACGAGCAGTACTTC.

The gene calls are TRBV6-1 and TRBJ2-7; 10 nucleotides match TRBD2. V shed 5 bases, J shed 3 bases, and the junction held 4 bases outside the gene matches. The V gene's germline CDR1 is MNHNS and CDR2 SASEGT. The CDR3 contains 14 residues. CDR3 sequence reads: CASSSSGRSYEQYF. The CDR3 DNA sequence: TGTGCCAGCAGTTCTAGCGGGAGAAGCTACGAGCAGTACTTC.

The V call is TRBV30, the J call TRBJ2-3; 7 nucleotides align to TRBD1. J gave up 6 bases and V 2 bases, and 2 bases lay outside the gene matches. Looked up from germline, CDR1 is GTSNPN and CDR2 is SVGIG (reference sequence). The CDR3 is 12 residues long. The DNA for the CDR3 is TGTGCCTGGAGTTCCAGGGGGGATACGCAGTATTTT. Translated, it gives CAWSSRGDTQYF.

The CDR3 bases are TGTGCCAGCAGCTCCGACACCAACACTGAAGCTTTCTTT. It yields the protein CASSSDTNTEAFF. V is TRBV7-3 and J is TRBJ1-1; no clear D. CDR3 length: 13 residues. Germline CDR1 is SGHTA and CDR2 is FQGTGA. Trimming pared 4 bases from V and 2 bases from J, leaving 8 bases between.

A few counts support this clone. This chain uses TRBV6-5 with TRBJ1-1; D not certain. In germline, CDR1 is MNHEY, CDR2 SVGAGI. There are 12 residues in the CDR3. Trimming left V 7 bases short and J 4 bases short, with 10 bases between. The CDR3 loop reads CASTTSGTEAFF. CDR3 sequence (DNA): TGTGCCAGCACTACTAGCGGCACTGAAGCTTTCTTT.

The chain uses TRBV5-6 and TRBJ2-1, with TRBD2 matching 7 bases. The ends lost 3 bases at V and 8 bases at J; junction bases unmatched: 11. CDR3 length equals 15 residues. In germline, CDR1 is SGHDT, CDR2 YYEEEE. The CDR3: CASSSRGEGKDEQFF. The CDR3 region has the DNA TGTGCCAGCAGCTCCCGGGGGGAGGGTAAGGATGAGCAGTTCTTC.

This clone occurred a few times. The chain has TRBV5-1 and TRBJ2-1; D not resolved. Looked up from germline, CDR1 is SGHRS and CDR2 is YFSETQ. Trimming cost V 1 base and J 6 bases, with 11 bases left between them. This CDR3 is 14 amino acids long. CDR3 sequence reads: CASSLLATVNEQFF. CDR3 nucleotide sequence: TGCGCCAGCAGCTTGTTGGCCACCGTCAATGAGCAGTTCTTC.

The chain couples TRBV2 to TRBJ2-2; 15 nucleotides align to TRBD2. Germline V gives CDR1 SNHLY, CDR2 FYNNEI. J gave up 4 bases and V 7 bases, and 4 bases lay outside the gene matches. The CDR3 has 16 amino acids. The CDR3 DNA sequence: TGTGCCAGCAAGGGACTAGCGGGGGGCTCCACCGGGGAGCTGTTTTTT. It specifies CASKGLAGGSTGELFF.

The genes are TRBV30 and TRBJ1-5, with D hard to call. V was cut by 2 bases and J by 2 bases, with 13 bases left in between. The CDR3 runs to 15 residues. In germline, CDR1 is GTSNPN, CDR2 SVGIG (reference sequence). The CDR3 nucleotides are TGTGCCTGGAGTACCGGGGAAGCGGGCAATCAGCCCCAGCATTTT. Its translation: CAWSTGEAGNQPQHF. The entire variable domain, with the rest obtained from reference TRBV30 and TRBJ1-5, is as follows: SQTIHQWPATLVQPVGSPLSLECTVEGTSNPNLYWYRQAAGRGLQLLFYSVGIGQISSEVPQNLSASRPQDRQFILSSKKLLLSDSGFYLCAWSTGEAGNQPQHFGDGTRLSIL.

The gene calls are TRBV10-3 and TRBJ1-6; D not certain. This CDR3 region has 18 residues. CDR1 is ENHRY and CDR2 is SYGVKD in the germline V gene. Trimming cost V 0 bases and J 6 bases, with 18 bases left between them. CDR3 in amino acids: CAISESMLLGVGNSPLHF. The CDR3 nucleotides are TGTGCCATCAGTGAGTCGATGTTACTAGGTGTAGGTAATTCACCCCTCCACTTT.

The V gene is TRBV5-1, the J gene TRBJ2-5; 13 bases agree with TRBD2. The J call could be wrong; TRBJ2-7 is a better fit for the DNA end. The CDR3 sequence is 15 residues long. Germline V CDR1 and CDR2: SGHRS, YFSETQ. CDR3 DNA: TGCGCCAGCAGCGCACTAGCGGGAGGGCCCCACGAGCAGTACTTC. Translated: CASSALAGGPHEQYF.

The gene calls are TRBV30 and TRBJ1-1; D gene unclear. Germline V lookup: CDR1 GTSNPN, CDR2 SVGIG (reference sequence). The CDR3 has 13 amino acids. Trimming stripped 3 bases from V and 10 bases from J, with 18 bases between. The CDR3 protein is CAWRVGGISGAFF. The DNA of the CDR3 is TGTGCCTGGAGGGTTGGAGGGATCAGCGGAGCTTTCTTT.